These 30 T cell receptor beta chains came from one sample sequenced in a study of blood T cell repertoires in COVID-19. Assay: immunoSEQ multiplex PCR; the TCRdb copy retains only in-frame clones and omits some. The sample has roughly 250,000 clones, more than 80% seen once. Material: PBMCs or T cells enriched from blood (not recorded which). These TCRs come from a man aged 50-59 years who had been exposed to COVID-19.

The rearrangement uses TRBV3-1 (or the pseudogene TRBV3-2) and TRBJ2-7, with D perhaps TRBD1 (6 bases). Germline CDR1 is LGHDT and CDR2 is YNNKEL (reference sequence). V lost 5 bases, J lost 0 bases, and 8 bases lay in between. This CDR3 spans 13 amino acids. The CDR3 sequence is CASSVRGSYEQYV. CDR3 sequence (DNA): TGTGCCAGCAGCGTCAGGGGCTCCTACGAGCAGTACGTC.

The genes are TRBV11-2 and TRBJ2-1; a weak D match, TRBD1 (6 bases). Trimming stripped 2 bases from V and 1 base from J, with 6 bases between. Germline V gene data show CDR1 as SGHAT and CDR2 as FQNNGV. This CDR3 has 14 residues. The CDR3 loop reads CASSLQGSYNEQFF. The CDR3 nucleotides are TGTGCCAGCAGCTTACAGGGGTCCTACAATGAGCAGTTCTTC.

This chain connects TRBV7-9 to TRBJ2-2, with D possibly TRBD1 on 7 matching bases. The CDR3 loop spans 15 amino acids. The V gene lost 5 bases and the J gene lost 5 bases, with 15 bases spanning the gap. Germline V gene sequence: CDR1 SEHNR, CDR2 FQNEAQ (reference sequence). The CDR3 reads CASSGGTVYTGELFF. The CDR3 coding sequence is TGTGCCAGCAGCGGCGGGACAGTGTATACCGGGGAGCTGTTTTTT.

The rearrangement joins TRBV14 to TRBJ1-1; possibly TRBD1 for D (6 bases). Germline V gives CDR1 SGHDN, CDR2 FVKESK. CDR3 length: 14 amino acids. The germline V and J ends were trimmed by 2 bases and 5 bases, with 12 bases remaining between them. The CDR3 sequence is CASSQLRTETEAFF. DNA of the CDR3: TGTGCCAGCAGCCAACTCCGGACAGAAACTGAAGCTTTCTTT.

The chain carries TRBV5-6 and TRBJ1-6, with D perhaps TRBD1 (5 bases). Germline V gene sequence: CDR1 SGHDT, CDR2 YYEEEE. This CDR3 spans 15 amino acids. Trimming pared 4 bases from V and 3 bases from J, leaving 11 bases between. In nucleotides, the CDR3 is TGTGCCAGCAGCCGCGGGGCGATCTATAATTCACCCCTCCACTTT. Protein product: CASSRGAIYNSPLHF.

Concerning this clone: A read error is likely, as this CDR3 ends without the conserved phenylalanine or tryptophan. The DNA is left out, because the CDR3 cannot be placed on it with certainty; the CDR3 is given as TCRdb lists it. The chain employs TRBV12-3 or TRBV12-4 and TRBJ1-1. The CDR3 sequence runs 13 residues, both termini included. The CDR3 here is CASSPQDGLKLSL.

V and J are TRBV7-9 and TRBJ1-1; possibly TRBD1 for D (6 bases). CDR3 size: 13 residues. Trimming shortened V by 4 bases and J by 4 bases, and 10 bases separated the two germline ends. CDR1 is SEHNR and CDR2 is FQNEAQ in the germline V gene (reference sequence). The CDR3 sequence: CASSSTTGTEAFF. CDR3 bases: TGTGCCAGCAGCTCTACGACAGGCACTGAAGCTTTCTTT.

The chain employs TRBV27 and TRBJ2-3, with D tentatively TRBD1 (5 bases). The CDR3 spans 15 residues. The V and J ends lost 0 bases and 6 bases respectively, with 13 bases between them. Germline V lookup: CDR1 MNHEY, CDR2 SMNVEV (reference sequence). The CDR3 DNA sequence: TGTGCCAGCAGTTTATCGTGGGCAGGGTTTGATACGCAGTATTTT. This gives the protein CASSLSWAGFDTQYF.

The CDR3 bases are TGTGCCACCAGTGACCTGGGGACAGACAGAAACACCGGGGAGCTGTTTTTT. This codes for CATSDLGTDRNTGELFF. The rearrangement uses TRBV24-1 and TRBJ2-2; 7 bases agree with TRBD1. V shed 4 bases, J shed 2 bases, and the junction held 9 bases outside the gene matches. From germline, CDR1 is KGHDR and CDR2 SFDVKD. The length of the CDR3 is 17 residues.

In nucleotides, the CDR3 is TGTGCCAGTAGCCGGCAGACACAAGAGACCCAGTACTTC. Translation: CASSRQTQETQYF. The J gene is TRBJ2-5, the V gene TRBV19; D remains ambiguous. Germline-derived CDR1 and CDR2 are LNHDA and SQIVND (reference sequence). The CDR3 covers 13 residues. V lost 6 bases to trimming and J lost 2 bases, with 10 bases between them.

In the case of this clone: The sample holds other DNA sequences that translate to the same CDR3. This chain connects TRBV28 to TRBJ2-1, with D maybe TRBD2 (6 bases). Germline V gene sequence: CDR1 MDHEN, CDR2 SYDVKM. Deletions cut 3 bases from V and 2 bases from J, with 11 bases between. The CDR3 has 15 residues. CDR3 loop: CASSLAGSPYNEQFF. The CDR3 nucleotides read TGTGCCAGCAGTTTGGCGGGAAGTCCCTACAATGAGCAGTTCTTC.

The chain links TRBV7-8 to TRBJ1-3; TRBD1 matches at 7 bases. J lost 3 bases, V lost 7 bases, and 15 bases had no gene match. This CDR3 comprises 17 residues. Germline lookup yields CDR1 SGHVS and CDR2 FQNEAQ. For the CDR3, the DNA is TGTGCCAGCACGAAACCGAGGGCCCGGGACAGTGGAAACACCATATATTTT. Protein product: CASTKPRARDSGNTIYF.

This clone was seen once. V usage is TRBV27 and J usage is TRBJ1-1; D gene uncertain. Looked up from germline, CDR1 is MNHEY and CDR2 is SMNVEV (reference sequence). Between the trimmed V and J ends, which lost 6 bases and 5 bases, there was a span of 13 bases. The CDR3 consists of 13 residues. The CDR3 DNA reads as TGTGCCAGCAGAGGAACTCGGAGGACTGAAGCTTTCTTT. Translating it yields CASRGTRRTEAFF.

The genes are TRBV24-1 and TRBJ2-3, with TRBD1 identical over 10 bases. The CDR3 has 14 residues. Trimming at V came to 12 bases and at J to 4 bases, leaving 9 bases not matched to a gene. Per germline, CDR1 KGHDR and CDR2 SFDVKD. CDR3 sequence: CASTGTGASDTQYF. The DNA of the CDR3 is TGTGCCTCAACCGGGACAGGGGCCTCAGATACGCAGTATTTT.

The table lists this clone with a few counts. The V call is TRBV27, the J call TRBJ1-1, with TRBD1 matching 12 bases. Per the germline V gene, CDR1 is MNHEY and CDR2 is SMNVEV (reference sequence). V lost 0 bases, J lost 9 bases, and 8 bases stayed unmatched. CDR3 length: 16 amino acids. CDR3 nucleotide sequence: TGTGCCAGCAGTTTATCACCGGGACAGGGGGCCCCGAAAGCTTTCTTT. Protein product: CASSLSPGQGAPKAFF.

This chain's CDR3 is CASSLGVSGGNEQFF. CDR3 in DNA: TGTGCCAGCAGCTTAGGGGTTAGCGGGGGCAATGAGCAGTTCTTC. This rearrangement joins TRBV7-2 to TRBJ2-1; 9 bases line up with TRBD2. V dropped 1 base and J dropped 6; count of bases not matched to a gene: 4. Germline CDR1 is SGHTA and CDR2 is FQGNSA. The CDR3 loop spans 15 amino acids.

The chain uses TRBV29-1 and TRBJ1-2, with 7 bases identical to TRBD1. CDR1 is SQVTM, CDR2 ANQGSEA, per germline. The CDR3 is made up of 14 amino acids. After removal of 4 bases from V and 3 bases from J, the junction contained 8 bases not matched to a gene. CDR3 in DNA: TGCAGCGTTGGCGGGACAGACGCGGACTATGGCTACACCTTC. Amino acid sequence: CSVGGTDADYGYTF.

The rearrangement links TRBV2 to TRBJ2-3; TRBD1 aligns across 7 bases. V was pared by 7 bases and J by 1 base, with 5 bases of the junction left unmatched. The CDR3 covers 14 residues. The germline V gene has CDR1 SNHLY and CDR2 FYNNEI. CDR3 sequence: CASKGAGGTDTQYF. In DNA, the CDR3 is TGTGCCAGCAAGGGGGCAGGGGGCACAGATACGCAGTATTTT.

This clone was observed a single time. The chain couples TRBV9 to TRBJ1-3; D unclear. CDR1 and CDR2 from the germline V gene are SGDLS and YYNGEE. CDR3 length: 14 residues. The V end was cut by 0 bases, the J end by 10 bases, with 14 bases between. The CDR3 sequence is CASSVGGAPPTIYF. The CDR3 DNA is TGTGCCAGCAGCGTAGGAGGAGCCCCACCGACCATATATTTT.

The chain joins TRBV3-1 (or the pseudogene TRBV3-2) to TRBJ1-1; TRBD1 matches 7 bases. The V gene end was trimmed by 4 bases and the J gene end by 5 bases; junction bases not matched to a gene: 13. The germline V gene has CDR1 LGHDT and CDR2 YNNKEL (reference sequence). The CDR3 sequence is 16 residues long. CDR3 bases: TGTGCCAGCAGCCCGCTTCAGGGGGTTTGGTGGACTGAAGCTTTCTTT. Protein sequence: CASSPLQGVWWTEAFF.

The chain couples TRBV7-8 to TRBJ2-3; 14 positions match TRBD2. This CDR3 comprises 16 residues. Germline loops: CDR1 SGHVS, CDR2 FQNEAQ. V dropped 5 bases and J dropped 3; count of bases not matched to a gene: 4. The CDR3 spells CASSPRLAGGTDTQYF. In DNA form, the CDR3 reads TGTGCCAGCAGCCCCCGACTAGCGGGGGGGACAGATACGCAGTATTTT.

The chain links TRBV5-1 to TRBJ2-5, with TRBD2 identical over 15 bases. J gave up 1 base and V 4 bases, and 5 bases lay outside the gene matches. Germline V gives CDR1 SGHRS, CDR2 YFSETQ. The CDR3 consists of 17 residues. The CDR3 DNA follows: TGCGCCAGCAGCACTGGGACTAGCGGGGGGTTCCAAGAGACCCAGTACTTC. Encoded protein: CASSTGTSGGFQETQYF.

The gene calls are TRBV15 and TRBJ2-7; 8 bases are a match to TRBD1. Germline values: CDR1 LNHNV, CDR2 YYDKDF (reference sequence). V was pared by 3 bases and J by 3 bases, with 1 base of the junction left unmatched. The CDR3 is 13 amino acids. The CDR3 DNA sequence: TGTGCCACCAGCAGGGGACAGGACTACGAGCAGTACTTC. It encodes CATSRGQDYEQYF.

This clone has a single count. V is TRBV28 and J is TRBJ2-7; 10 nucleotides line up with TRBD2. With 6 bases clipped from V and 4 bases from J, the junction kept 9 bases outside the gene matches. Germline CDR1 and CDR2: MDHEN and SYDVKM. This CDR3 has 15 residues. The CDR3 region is CASSFGLAGDYEQYV. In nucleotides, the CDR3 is TGTGCCAGCAGCTTTGGGCTAGCGGGGGATTACGAGCAGTACGTC.

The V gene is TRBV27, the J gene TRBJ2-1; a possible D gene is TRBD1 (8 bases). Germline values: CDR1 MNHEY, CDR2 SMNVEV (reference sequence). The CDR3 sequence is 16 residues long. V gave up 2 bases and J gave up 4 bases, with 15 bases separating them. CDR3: CASSLRTGRVYNEQFF. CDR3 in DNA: TGTGCCAGCAGTTTACGGACAGGGAGGGTATACAATGAGCAGTTCTTC.

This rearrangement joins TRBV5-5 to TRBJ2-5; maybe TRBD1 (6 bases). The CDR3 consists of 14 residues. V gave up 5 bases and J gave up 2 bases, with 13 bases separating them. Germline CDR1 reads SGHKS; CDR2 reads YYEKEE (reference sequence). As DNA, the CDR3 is TGTGCCAGCAGTTCCGGGACATATCAAGAGACCCAGTACTTC. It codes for CASSSGTYQETQYF.

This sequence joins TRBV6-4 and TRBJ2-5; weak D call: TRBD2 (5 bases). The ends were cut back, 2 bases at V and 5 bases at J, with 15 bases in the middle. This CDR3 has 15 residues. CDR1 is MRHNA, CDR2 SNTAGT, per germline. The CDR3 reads CASSDLGKRAETQYF. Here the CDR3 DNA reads TGTGCCAGCAGTGACCTCGGGAAACGGGCGGAGACCCAGTACTTC.

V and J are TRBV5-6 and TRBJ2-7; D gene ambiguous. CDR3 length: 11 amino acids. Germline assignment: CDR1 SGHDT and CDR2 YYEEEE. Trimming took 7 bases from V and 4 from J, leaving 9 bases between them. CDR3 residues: CASPSEYEQYV. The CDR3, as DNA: TGTGCCAGCCCCTCGGAGTACGAGCAGTACGTC.

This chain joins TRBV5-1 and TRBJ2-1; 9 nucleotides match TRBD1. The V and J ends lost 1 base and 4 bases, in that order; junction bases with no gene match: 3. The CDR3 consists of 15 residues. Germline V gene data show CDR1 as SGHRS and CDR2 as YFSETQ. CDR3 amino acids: CASSLRDRVYNEQFF. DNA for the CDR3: TGCGCCAGCAGCTTGCGGGACAGGGTTTACAATGAGCAGTTCTTC. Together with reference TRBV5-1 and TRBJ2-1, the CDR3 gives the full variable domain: KAGVTQTPRYLIKTRGQQVTLSCSPISGHRSVSWYQQTPGQGLQFLFEYFSETQRNKGNFPGRFSGRQFSNSRSEMNVSTLELGDSALYLCASSLRDRVYNEQFFGPGTRLTVL.

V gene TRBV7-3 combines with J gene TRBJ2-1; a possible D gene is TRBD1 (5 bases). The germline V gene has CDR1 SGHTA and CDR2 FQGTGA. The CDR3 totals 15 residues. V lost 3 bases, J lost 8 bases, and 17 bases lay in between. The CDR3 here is CASSLNRPDGDEQFF. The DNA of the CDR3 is TGTGCCAGCAGCTTGAACAGGCCCGATGGGGATGAGCAGTTCTTC.